This TCR beta chain was captured in a study of blood T cell repertoires in COVID-19. Study-level information: Nucleic acid was either cDNA or gDNA, and it came from T cells, B-cell-depleted T cells, or PBMCs.

Details on this clone: At one end, the junction sequence differs from germline, possibly due to a read error.

The CDR3 extends over 13 amino acids. Germline lookup yields CDR1 MDHEN and CDR2 SYDVKM. Per the original data handling: Cell counts per sample came from amplifying reference gene primers. Some clones are missing from TCRdb's copy, which holds only in-frame ones; the method was immunoSEQ multiplex PCR. D and trimming were read from the DNA, whereas the V and J calls and clone size are those reported in that table. Here the sample spans more than 90,000 clones, roughly 80% being singletons. This TCR derives from a middle-aged man with acute or convalescent COVID-19. The source material was peripheral blood. J is TRBJ1-1 and V is TRBV28, with D tentatively TRBD1 (6 bases). The CDR3 bases are TGTGCCAGCAGTTCCGGGGGGCCGACTGCAGCTTTCTTT. As protein: CASSSGGPTAAFF.